Below are 23 T cell receptor beta chains sequenced from a single sample in a study of T-cell reconstitution after alpha-beta-depleted transplantation in children. The library targeted TCRbeta and was prepared with unique molecular identifiers. In TCRdb, the PCR reads were re-called with MiXCR into one record per CDR3 protein. This table has around 440,000 distinct CDR3 sequences, roughly 16% appearing once. Sequencing used PBMCs, mostly from graft donor cells, obtained 360 days after TCRalphabeta/CD19-depleted stem cell transplant. All receptors come from a boy younger than two who had a stem cell transplant for Wiskott-Aldrich syndrome, so the T cells may come from the graft donor.

This clonotype was detected only a few times. This chain uses TRBV20-1 with TRBJ1-4, with a possible D match to TRBD1 (5 bases). Germline assignment: CDR1 DFQATT and CDR2 SNEGSKA (reference sequence). V was clipped by 1 base and J by 8 bases, with 14 bases between them. This CDR3 has 14 residues. CDR3 in amino acids: CSARAGTGGEKLFF. In nucleotides, the CDR3 is TGCAGTGCTAGAGCCGGGACTGGTGGCGAAAAACTGTTTTTT.

V is TRBV20-1 and J is TRBJ2-7, with D maybe TRBD1 (6 bases). There are 15 residues in the CDR3. Trimming left V 3 bases short and J 4 bases short, with 19 bases between. Germline loops: CDR1 DFQATT, CDR2 SNEGSKA (reference sequence). The CDR3 protein is CSASPLGAVAYEQYF. For the CDR3, the DNA is TGCAGTGCTAGTCCGTTGGGGGCTGTGGCGTACGAGCAGTACTTC.

The DNA for the CDR3 is TGTGCCATCAGGAACTCTCCGCCTCGCAATGAGCAGTTCTTC. It translates to CAIRNSPPRNEQFF. The chain couples TRBV10-3 to TRBJ2-1; no reliable D call. The V end lost 6 bases, the J end lost 6 bases, and 15 bases lay between the germline ends. The CDR3 has 14 residues. CDR1 and CDR2 from the germline V gene are ENHRY and SYGVKD.

The rearrangement uses TRBV7-2 and TRBJ2-5; D not resolved. Deletions cut 5 bases from V and 2 bases from J, with 12 bases between. Germline-derived CDR1 and CDR2 are SGHTA and FQGNSA. CDR3 length equals 14 residues. CDR3 protein: CASSPVVGQETQYF. The CDR3 DNA reads TGTGCCAGCAGCCCCGTAGTTGGGCAAGAGACCCAGTACTTC.

This chain uses TRBV7-6 with TRBJ2-2, with D possibly being TRBD2 (6 bases). The CDR3 length is 18 residues. Germline V gives CDR1 SGHVS, CDR2 FNYEAQ. V lost 1 base to trimming and J lost 2 bases, with 17 bases between them. The CDR3 DNA is TGTGCCAGCAGCTTAGGTGGACCGGGACTCAGTAACACCGGGGAGCTGTTTTTT. Amino acids: CASSLGGPGLSNTGELFF.

The V call is TRBV6-5, the J call TRBJ1-4; no reliable D call. CDR3 length equals 14 residues. Per the germline V gene, CDR1 is MNHEY and CDR2 is SVGAGI. The V end lost 6 bases, the J end lost 4 bases, and 12 bases lay between the germline ends. The DNA for the CDR3 is TGTGCCAGCAGATACGGACGGATTAATGAAAAACTGTTTTTT. Its translation: CASRYGRINEKLFF.

In its sample, this clonotype was seen a few times. The CDR3: CASSPSDRASGANVLTF. Written as DNA, the CDR3 is TGCGCCAGCAGCCCATCCGACAGGGCCTCTGGGGCCAACGTCCTGACTTTC. This chain joins TRBV5-1 and TRBJ2-6; TRBD1 agrees at 7 bases. Unmatched junction bases numbered 7, after V lost 4 bases and J lost 0 bases. The CDR3 has 17 amino acids. Germline V gene data show CDR1 as SGHRS and CDR2 as YFSETQ.

The V and J genes are TRBV4-2 and TRBJ2-7; D unresolved. Trimming took off 7 bases at V and 7 bases at J, with 20 bases between the two ends. Germline lookup yields CDR1 LGHNA and CDR2 YNFKEQ. The CDR3 spans 14 residues. CDR3 residues: CASKPRFPFFEQYF. The CDR3 DNA reads as TGTGCCAGCAAACCAAGATTCCCCTTCTTTGAGCAGTACTTC.

The gene calls are TRBV2 and TRBJ2-1; 9 nucleotides align to TRBD2. Germline V gene data show CDR1 as SNHLY and CDR2 as FYNNEI. Trimming took 0 bases from V and 6 from J; bases not matched to a gene: 3. The CDR3 totals 15 residues. CDR3 nucleotides: TGTGCCAGCAGTGAAGCGCGACTAGCGGCCAATGAGCAGTTCTTC. Amino acids: CASSEARLAANEQFF.

The chain is built from TRBV3-1 and TRBJ2-7; 12 bases are a match to TRBD2. The germline gives CDR1 LGHDT, CDR2 YNNKEL (reference sequence). The trim removed 6 bases at V and 3 bases at J, leaving 6 bases unmatched. CDR3 size: 15 residues. The CDR3 region has the DNA TGTGCCAGCAGTCTAGCGGGAGGGCCCTTCTACGAGCAGTACTTC. It encodes CASSLAGGPFYEQYF.

This chain joins TRBV5-1 and TRBJ2-3; 11 nucleotides match TRBD2. Trimming cost V 2 bases and J 7 bases; bases outside gene matches: 12. Germline CDR1 SGHRS, CDR2 YFSETQ. This CDR3 spans 17 amino acids. The CDR3 region is CASSLSSGGALGHTQYF. In nucleotides, the CDR3 is TGCGCCAGCAGCTTAAGTAGCGGGGGGGCCCTGGGTCATACGCAGTATTTT.

The rearrangement joins TRBV5-1 to TRBJ2-5; D ambiguous. The V end was cut by 0 bases, the J end by 5 bases, with 8 bases between. The V gene's germline CDR1 is SGHRS and CDR2 YFSETQ. The CDR3 is 13 amino acids. CDR3 DNA: TGCGCCAGCAGCTTGGTGTCCTGGGAGACCCAGTACTTC. Its protein is CASSLVSWETQYF.

V gene TRBV20-1 combines with J gene TRBJ2-7, with 9 positions matching TRBD1. Germline V gene lookup returns CDR1 DFQATT and CDR2 SNEGSKA (reference sequence). Trimming at V came to 4 bases and at J to 6 bases, leaving 13 bases not matched to a gene. There are 15 residues in the CDR3. CDR3 amino acids: CSATQTGGGIGEQYF. As DNA, the CDR3 is TGCAGTGCTACACAGACAGGGGGAGGGATCGGCGAGCAGTACTTC.

The V gene is TRBV20-1, the J gene TRBJ2-1; either TRBD1 or TRBD2 may supply D (5 bases each). The CDR3 runs 13 residues. The germline V gene has CDR1 DFQATT and CDR2 SNEGSKA (reference sequence). The V gene lost 2 bases and the J gene lost 4 bases, with 9 bases spanning the gap. The CDR3 DNA follows: TGCAGTGCTAGACCTTGGGGGTACAATGAGCAGTTCTTC. It is translated as CSARPWGYNEQFF.

The table lists this clonotype with a few counts. The rearrangement uses TRBV11-1 and TRBJ2-1, with TRBD2 matching 8 bases. Germline CDR1 reads SGHAT; CDR2 reads FQDESV (reference sequence). Trimming cost V 5 bases and J 3 bases; bases outside gene matches: 18. This CDR3 has 19 residues. The CDR3 nucleotides read TGTGCCAGCAGCAATTCTTGGGGGCAGCTTAGCGGGGTCTACAATGAGCAGTTCTTC. It codes for CASSNSWGQLSGVYNEQFF.

The rearrangement uses TRBV7-9 and TRBJ2-1, with 7 bases matching TRBD1. The CDR3 is 16 residues long. V lost 3 bases, J lost 2 bases, and 7 bases stayed unmatched. The germline V gene has CDR1 SEHNR and CDR2 FQNEAQ (reference sequence). The CDR3 loop is CASSFWGRGTYNEQFF. The DNA for the CDR3 is TGTGCCAGCAGCTTTTGGGGCAGGGGGACCTACAATGAGCAGTTCTTC.

The CDR3 protein is CSFRQIGSSLHF. DNA for the CDR3: TGCAGTTTCCGGCAGATCGGCTCATCCCTCCACTTT. The rearrangement links TRBV20-1 to TRBJ1-6; D uncertain. The CDR3 has 12 residues. CDR1 is DFQATT, CDR2 SNEGSKA, per germline (reference sequence). V gave up 8 bases and J gave up 14 bases, with 19 bases separating them.

J is TRBJ2-2 and V is TRBV20-1, with unresolved D. This CDR3 has 16 residues. In germline, CDR1 is DFQATT, CDR2 SNEGSKA (reference sequence). The V end lost 0 bases, the J end lost 1 base, and 12 bases lay between the germline ends. The CDR3 loop reads CSARDMAFLNTGELFF. Written as DNA, the CDR3 is TGCAGTGCTAGAGATATGGCATTCCTGAACACCGGGGAGCTGTTTTTT.

The gene calls are TRBV6-4 and TRBJ2-1; TRBD1 agrees at 7 bases. Germline lookup yields CDR1 MRHNA and CDR2 SNTAGT. Trimming at V came to 5 bases and at J to 0 bases, leaving 7 bases not matched to a gene. The CDR3 contains 16 residues. The CDR3, as DNA: TGTGCCAGCAGTTCCGGACAGGTGGGCTCCTACAATGAGCAGTTCTTC. Translating gives CASSSGQVGSYNEQFF.

The chain uses TRBV28 and TRBJ1-1, with D possibly being TRBD1 (5 bases). Germline loops: CDR1 MDHEN, CDR2 SYDVKM. Between the trimmed V and J ends, which lost 6 bases and 1 base, there was a span of 12 bases. The CDR3 runs 14 residues. CDR3 amino acids: CASSPGPTNTEAFF. CDR3 sequence (DNA): TGTGCCAGCAGCCCGGGACCGACGAACACTGAAGCTTTCTTT.

The gene calls are TRBV7-2 and TRBJ2-1; TRBD2 might be the D (6 bases). The CDR3 has 15 amino acids. Germline CDR1 reads SGHTA; CDR2 reads FQGNSA. Trimming took 1 base from V and 5 from J, leaving 12 bases between them. Written as DNA, the CDR3 is TGTGCCAGCAGCTTAGTCGGGAGTTCCCACAATGAGCAGTTCTTC. It translates to CASSLVGSSHNEQFF.

In its sample, this clonotype was seen a few times. The V and J genes are TRBV27 and TRBJ2-5; a weak D match, TRBD1 (5 bases). V was clipped by 3 bases and J by 5 bases, with 10 bases between them. The CDR3 spans 13 residues. Germline V gives CDR1 MNHEY, CDR2 SMNVEV (reference sequence). This CDR3 reads CASSLGPLETQYF. The CDR3 DNA is TGTGCCAGCAGTTTGGGGCCCCTGGAGACCCAGTACTTC.

This clonotype came up a few times. The V and J genes are TRBV28 and TRBJ1-1; D unresolved. Trimming stripped 6 bases from V and 3 bases from J, with 11 bases between. CDR3 length: 13 amino acids. CDR1 and CDR2 (germline): MDHEN, SYDVKM. The CDR3 spells CASSPGVDTEAFF. The CDR3 nucleotides read TGTGCCAGCAGCCCTGGAGTGGACACTGAAGCTTTCTTT.